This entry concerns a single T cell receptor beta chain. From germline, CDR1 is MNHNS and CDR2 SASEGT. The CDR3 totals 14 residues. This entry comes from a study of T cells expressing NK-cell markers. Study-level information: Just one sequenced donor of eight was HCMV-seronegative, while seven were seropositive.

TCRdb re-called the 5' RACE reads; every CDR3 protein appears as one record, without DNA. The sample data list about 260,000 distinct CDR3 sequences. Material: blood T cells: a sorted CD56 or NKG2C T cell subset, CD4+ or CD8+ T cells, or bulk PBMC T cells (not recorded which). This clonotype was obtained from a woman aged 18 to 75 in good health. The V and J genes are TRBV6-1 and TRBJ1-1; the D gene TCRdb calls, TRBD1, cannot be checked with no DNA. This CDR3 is CASRPGTWNTEAFF.